Presented here are 6 T cell receptor beta chains from one specimen sequenced in a study of blood T cell repertoires in COVID-19 (dated by TCRdb to between 2020 and 2021). Libraries were made using the immunoSEQ multiplex PCR assay. The clones in this table, taken by TCRdb from immuneACCESS, are in-frame only. Not every clone is retained; where verified, under half of the shortfall comes from an unresolved V gene, and the cause of the rest is unknown. The sample contains fewer than 350,000 clones, 88% of them found a single time. The top ten clonotypes cover under 1.2% of the sample. Sequenced sample: PBMCs or T cells enriched from blood (not recorded which). The source is a young woman who had been exposed to COVID-19.

J is TRBJ2-4 and V is TRBV18; TRBD2 aligns across 11 bases. Germline V lookup: CDR1 KGHSH, CDR2 LQKENI. The trim removed 3 bases at V and 2 bases at J, leaving 6 bases unmatched. This CDR3 has 17 residues. Here the CDR3 reads CASSPGTSGGPKNIQYF. For the CDR3, the DNA is TGTGCCAGCTCACCTGGGACTAGCGGAGGTCCCAAAAACATTCAGTACTTC. Looking up the rest from reference TRBV18 and TRBJ2-4 gives the full variable domain: NAGVMQNPRHLVRRRGQEARLRCSPMKGHSHVYWYRQLPEEGLKFMVYLQKENIIDESGMPKERFSAEFPKEGPSILRIQQVVRGDSAAYFCASSPGTSGGPKNIQYFGAGTRLSVL.

This chain connects TRBV7-2 to TRBJ1-2, with D perhaps matching TRBD1 (5 bases). This CDR3 contains 17 residues. CDR1 and CDR2 (germline): SGHTA, FQGNSA. With 0 bases removed from V and 5 bases from J, the gap between germline ends came to 19 bases. In DNA, the CDR3 is TGTGCCAGCAGCTTAGCGGGTGGGGCCACAGGCCGATATGGCTACACCTTC. Its translation is CASSLAGGATGRYGYTF. Supplemented by reference TRBV7-2 and TRBJ1-2, the full variable domain reads GAGVSQSPSNKVTEKGKDVELRCDPISGHTALYWYRQSLGQGLEFLIYFQGNSAPDKSGLPSDRFSAERTGGSVSTLTIQRTQQEDSAVYLCASSLAGGATGRYGYTFGSGTRLTVV.

J is TRBJ1-2 and V is TRBV28, with unresolved D. Germline V CDR1 and CDR2: MDHEN, SYDVKM. The CDR3 extends over 12 amino acids. Trimming stripped 2 bases from V and 3 bases from J, with 4 bases between. CDR3: CASSLRYYGYTF. CDR3 sequence (DNA): TGTGCCAGCAGTTTACGGTACTATGGCTACACCTTC.

The rearrangement links TRBV28 to TRBJ1-2; D is ambiguous. Germline lookup yields CDR1 MDHEN and CDR2 SYDVKM. CDR3 length equals 11 residues. The CDR3 DNA reads TGTGCTGCGACGGGAAGCTATGGCTACACCTTC. It specifies CAATGSYGYTF.

This clone was detected once. The chain carries TRBV18 and TRBJ1-1; 11 positions agree with TRBD1. V gave up 4 bases and J gave up 0 bases; unmatched junction bases: 13. The CDR3 consists of 19 residues. Germline V CDR1 and CDR2: KGHSH, LQKENI. The CDR3 is CASSRLRTGGASLNTEAFF. The CDR3 region has the DNA TGTGCCAGCTCACGATTAAGGACAGGGGGCGCCTCCTTGAACACTGAAGCTTTCTTT. Full variable domain (remainder filled in from reference TRBV18 and TRBJ1-1): NAGVMQNPRHLVRRRGQEARLRCSPMKGHSHVYWYRQLPEEGLKFMVYLQKENIIDESGMPKERFSAEFPKEGPSILRIQQVVRGDSAAYFCASSRLRTGGASLNTEAFFGQGTRLTVV.

The chain links TRBV30 to TRBJ1-4; no firm D call. The CDR3 runs 12 residues. Germline CDR1 GTSNPN, CDR2 SVGIG (reference sequence). V gave up 4 bases and J gave up 0 bases, with 3 bases separating them. CDR3 region: CAWTTTNEKLFF. CDR3 nucleotides: TGTGCCTGGACAACAACTAATGAAAAACTGTTTTTT.